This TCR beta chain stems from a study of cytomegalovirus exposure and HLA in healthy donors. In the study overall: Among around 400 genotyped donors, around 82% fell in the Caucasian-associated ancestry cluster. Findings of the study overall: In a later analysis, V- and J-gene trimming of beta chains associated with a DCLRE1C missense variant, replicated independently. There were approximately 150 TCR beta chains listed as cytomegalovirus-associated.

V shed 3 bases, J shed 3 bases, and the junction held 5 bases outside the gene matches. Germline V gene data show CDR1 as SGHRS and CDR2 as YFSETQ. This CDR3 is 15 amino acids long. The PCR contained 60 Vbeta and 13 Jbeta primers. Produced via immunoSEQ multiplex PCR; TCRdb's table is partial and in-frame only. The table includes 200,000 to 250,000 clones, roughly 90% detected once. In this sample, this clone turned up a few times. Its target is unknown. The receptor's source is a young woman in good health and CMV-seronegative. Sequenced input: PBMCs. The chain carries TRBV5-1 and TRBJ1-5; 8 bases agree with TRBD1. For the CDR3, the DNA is TGCGCCAGCAGCTCCACAGGGGGTATCAATCAGCCCCAGCATTTT. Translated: CASSSTGGINQPQHF.